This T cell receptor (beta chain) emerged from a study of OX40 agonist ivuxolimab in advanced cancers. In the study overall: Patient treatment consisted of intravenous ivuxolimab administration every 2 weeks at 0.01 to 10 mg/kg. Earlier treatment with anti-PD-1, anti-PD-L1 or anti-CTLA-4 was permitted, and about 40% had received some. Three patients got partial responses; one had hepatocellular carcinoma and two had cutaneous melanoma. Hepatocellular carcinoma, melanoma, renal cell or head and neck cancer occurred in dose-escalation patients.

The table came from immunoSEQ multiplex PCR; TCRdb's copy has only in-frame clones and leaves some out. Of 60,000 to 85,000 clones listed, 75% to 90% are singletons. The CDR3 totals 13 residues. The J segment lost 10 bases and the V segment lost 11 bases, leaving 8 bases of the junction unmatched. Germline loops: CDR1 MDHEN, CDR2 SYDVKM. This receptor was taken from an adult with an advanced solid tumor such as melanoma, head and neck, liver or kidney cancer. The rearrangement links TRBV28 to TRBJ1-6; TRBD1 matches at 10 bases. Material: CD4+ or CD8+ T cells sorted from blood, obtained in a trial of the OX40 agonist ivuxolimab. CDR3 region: CAERRDRGSPLHF. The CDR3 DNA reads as TGTGCCGAGCGCCGGGACAGGGGATCACCCCTCCACTTT. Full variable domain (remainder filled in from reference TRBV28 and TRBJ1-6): DVKVTQSSRYLVKRTGEKVFLECVQDMDHENMFWYRQDPGLGLRLIYFSYDVKMKEKGDIPEGYSVSREKKERFSLILESASTNQTSMYLCAERRDRGSPLHFGNGTRLTVT.